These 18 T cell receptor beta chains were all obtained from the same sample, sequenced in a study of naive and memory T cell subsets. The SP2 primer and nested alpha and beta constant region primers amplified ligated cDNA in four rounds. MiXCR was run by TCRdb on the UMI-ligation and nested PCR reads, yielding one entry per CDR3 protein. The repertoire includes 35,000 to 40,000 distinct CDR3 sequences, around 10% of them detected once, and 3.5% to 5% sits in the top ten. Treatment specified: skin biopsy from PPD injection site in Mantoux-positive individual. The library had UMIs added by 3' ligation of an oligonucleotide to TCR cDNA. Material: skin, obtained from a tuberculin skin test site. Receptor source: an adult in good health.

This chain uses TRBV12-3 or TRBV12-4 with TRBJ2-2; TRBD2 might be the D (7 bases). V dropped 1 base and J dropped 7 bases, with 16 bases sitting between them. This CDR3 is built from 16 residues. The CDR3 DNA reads TGTGCCAGCAGTTTAGGGGTCGGGGGGCTGGGCGGGGAGCTGTTTTTT. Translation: CASSLGVGGLGGELFF.

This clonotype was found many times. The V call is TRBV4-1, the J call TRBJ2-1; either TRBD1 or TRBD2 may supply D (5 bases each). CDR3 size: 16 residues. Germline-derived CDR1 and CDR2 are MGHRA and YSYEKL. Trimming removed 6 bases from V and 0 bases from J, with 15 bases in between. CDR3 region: CASRPEGFSSYNEQFF. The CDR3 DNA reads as TGCGCCAGCAGGCCCGAGGGGTTTAGCTCCTACAATGAGCAGTTCTTC.

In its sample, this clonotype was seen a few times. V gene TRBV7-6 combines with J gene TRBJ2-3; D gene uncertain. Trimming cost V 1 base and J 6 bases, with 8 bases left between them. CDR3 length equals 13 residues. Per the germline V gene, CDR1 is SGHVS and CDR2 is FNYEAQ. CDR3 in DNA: TGTGCCAGCAGCTTAGGAGTCGGGGATACGCAGTATTTT. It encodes CASSLGVGDTQYF.

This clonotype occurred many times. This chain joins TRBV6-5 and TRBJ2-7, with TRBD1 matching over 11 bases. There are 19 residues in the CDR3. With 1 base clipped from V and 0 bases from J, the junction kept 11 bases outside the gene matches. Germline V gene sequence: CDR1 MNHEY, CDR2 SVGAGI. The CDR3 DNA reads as TGTGCCAGCAGTTACTACCCACCCTCCGGGACAGGGGGCTCCTACGAGCAGTACTTC. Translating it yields CASSYYPPSGTGGSYEQYF.

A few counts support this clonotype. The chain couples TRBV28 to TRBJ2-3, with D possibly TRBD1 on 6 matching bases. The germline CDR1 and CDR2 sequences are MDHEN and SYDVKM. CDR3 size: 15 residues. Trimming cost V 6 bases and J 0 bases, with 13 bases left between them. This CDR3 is CASRRVGASTDTQYF. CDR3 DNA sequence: TGTGCCAGCAGGCGCGTGGGGGCCAGCACAGATACGCAGTATTTT.

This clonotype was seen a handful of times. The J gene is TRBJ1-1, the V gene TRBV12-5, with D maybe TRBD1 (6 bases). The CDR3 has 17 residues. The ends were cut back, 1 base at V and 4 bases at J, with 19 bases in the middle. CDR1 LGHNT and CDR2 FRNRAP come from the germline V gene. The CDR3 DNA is TGTGCTAGTGGTTTGGACACACAGGGAGGGGCGAGCACTGAAGCTTTCTTT. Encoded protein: CASGLDTQGGASTEAFF. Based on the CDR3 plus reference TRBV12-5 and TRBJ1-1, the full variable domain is DARVTQTPRHKVTEMGQEVTMRCQPILGHNTVFWYRQTMMQGLELLAYFRNRAPLDDSGMPKDRFSAEMPDATLATLKIQPSEPRDSAVYFCASGLDTQGGASTEAFFGQGTRLTVV.

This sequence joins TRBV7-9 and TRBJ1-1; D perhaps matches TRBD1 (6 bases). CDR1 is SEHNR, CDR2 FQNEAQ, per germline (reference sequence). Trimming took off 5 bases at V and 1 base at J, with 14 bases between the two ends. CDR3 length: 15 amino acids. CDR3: CASSRVGRGNTEAFF. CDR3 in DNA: TGTGCCAGCAGCCGGGTCGGCAGGGGGAACACTGAAGCTTTCTTT.

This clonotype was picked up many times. In DNA form, the CDR3 reads TGTGCCAGCAGTTGGGGTTACGAGCAGTACTTC. Residues: CASSWGYEQYF. The chain combines TRBV28 with TRBJ2-7, with D hard to call. CDR3 length equals 11 residues. The V gene's germline CDR1 is MDHEN and CDR2 SYDVKM. V gave up 4 bases and J gave up 4 bases, with 5 bases separating them.

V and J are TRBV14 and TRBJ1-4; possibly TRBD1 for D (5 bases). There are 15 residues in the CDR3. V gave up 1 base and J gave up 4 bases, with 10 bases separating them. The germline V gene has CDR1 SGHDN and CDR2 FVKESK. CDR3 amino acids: CASSQVGGFNEKLFF. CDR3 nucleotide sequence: TGTGCCAGCAGCCAAGTTGGGGGATTTAATGAAAAACTGTTTTTT.

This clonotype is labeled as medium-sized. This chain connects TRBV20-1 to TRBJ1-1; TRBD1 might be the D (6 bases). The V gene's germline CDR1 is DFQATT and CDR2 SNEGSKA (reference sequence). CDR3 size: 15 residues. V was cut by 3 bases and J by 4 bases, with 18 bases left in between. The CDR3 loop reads CSASLDRDMGTEAFF. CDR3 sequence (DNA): TGCAGTGCTAGTCTGGACCGGGACATGGGCACTGAAGCTTTCTTT.

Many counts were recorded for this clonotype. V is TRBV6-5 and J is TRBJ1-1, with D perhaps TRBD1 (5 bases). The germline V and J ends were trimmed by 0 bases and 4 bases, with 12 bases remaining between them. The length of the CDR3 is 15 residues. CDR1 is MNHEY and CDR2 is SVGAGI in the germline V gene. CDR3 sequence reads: CASSYSRGTITEAFF. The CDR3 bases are TGTGCCAGCAGTTACTCTCGGGGGACGATCACTGAAGCTTTCTTT.

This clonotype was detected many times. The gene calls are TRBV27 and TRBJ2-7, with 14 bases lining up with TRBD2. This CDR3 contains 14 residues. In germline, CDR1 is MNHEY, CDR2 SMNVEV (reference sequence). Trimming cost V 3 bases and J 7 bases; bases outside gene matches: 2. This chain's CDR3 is CASSLGTSGGEQYF. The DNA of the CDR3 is TGTGCCAGCAGTTTGGGGACTAGCGGGGGTGAGCAGTACTTC.

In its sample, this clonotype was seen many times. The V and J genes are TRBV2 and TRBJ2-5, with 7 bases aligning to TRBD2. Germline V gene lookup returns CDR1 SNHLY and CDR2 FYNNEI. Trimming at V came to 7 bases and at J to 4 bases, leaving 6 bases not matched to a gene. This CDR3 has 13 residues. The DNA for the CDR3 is TGTGCCAGCACCGGACTAGGGCGAGAGACCCAGTACTTC. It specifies CASTGLGRETQYF.

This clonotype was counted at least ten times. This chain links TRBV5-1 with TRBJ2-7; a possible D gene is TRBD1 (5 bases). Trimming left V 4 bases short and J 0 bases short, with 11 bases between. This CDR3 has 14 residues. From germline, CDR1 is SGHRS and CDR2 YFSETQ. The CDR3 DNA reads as TGCGCCAGCAGCCTGGACATATCCTCCTACGAGCAGTACTTC. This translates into CASSLDISSYEQYF. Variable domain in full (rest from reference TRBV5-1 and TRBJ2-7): KAGVTQTPRYLIKTRGQQVTLSCSPISGHRSVSWYQQTPGQGLQFLFEYFSETQRNKGNFPGRFSGRQFSNSRSEMNVSTLELGDSALYLCASSLDISSYEQYFGPGTRLTVT.

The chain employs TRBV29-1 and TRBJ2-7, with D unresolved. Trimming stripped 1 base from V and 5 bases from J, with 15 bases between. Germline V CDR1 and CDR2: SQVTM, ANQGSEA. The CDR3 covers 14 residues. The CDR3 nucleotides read TGCAGCGTTGAAGCGGTACCCCCAGGCCACGAGCAGTACTTC. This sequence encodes CSVEAVPPGHEQYF.

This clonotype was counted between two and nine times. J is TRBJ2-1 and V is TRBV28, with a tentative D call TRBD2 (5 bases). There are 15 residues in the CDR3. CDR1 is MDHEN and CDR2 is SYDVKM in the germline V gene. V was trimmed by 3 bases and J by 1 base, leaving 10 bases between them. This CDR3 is CASSLRRTSYNEQFF. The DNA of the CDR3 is TGTGCCAGCAGTTTGCGGCGGACTTCCTACAATGAGCAGTTCTTC. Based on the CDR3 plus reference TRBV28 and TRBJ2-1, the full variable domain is DVKVTQSSRYLVKRTGEKVFLECVQDMDHENMFWYRQDPGLGLRLIYFSYDVKMKEKGDIPEGYSVSREKKERFSLILESASTNQTSMYLCASSLRRTSYNEQFFGPGTRLTVL.

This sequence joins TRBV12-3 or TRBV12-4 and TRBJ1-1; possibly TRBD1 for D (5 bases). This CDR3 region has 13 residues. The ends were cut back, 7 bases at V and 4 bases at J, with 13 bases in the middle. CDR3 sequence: CASIKDIPTEAFF. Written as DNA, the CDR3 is TGTGCCAGCATCAAGGACATACCCACTGAAGCTTTCTTT.

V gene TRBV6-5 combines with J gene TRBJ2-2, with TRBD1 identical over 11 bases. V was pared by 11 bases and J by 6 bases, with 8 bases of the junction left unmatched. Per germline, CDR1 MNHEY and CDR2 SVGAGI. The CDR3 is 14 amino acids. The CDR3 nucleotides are TGTGCCGCCCGGGACAGGGGGTACTCCGGGGAGCTGTTTTTT. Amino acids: CAARDRGYSGELFF.